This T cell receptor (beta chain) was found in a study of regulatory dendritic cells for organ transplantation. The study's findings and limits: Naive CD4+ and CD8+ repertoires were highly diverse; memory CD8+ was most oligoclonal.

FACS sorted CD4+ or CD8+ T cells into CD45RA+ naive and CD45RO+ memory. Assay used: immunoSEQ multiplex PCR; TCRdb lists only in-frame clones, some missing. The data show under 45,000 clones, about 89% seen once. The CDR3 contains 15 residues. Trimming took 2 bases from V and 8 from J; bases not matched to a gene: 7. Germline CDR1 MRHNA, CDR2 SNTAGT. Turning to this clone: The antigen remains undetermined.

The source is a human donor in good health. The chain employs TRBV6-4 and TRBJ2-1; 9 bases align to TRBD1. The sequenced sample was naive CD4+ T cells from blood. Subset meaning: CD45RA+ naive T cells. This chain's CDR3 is CASSDPGQGTDEQFF. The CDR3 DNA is TGTGCCAGCAGTGACCCGGGACAGGGTACCGATGAGCAGTTCTTC.